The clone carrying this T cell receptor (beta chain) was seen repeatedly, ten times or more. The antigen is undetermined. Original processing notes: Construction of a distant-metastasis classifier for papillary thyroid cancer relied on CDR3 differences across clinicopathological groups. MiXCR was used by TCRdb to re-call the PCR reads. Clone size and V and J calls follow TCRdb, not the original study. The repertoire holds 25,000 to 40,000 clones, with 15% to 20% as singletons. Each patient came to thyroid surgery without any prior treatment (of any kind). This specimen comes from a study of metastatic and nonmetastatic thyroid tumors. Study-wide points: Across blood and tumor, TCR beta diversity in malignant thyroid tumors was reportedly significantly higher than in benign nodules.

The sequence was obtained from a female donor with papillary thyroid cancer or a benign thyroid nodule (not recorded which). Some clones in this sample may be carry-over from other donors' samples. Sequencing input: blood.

The CDR3, as DNA: TGTGCCAGCAGCAGCAAAAAGGGCAGCCTCTCCTACGAGCAGTACTTC. Translating gives CASSSKKGSLSYEQYF. This chain joins TRBV5-4 and TRBJ2-7; no definite D call. CDR1 is SGHNT and CDR2 is YYREEE in the germline V gene (reference sequence). The length of the CDR3 is 16 residues. Trimming shortened V by 4 bases and J by 0 bases, and 17 bases separated the two germline ends.